This TCR beta chain emerged from a study of T cell responses to AZD1222 COVID-19 vaccine. The CDR3 length is 10 residues. From germline, CDR1 is GTSNPN and CDR2 SVGIG (reference sequence). Trimming removed 1 base from V and 7 bases from J, with 2 bases in between. Clones were sequenced by immunoSEQ multiplex PCR, and TCRdb holds only the in-frame ones, with some missing. The data contain around 81,000 clones, approximately 90% of them seen just once; the ten biggest clones take up 8%. This receptor was identified in an adult who received the AZD1222 COVID-19 vaccine. The chain joins TRBV30 to TRBJ2-1; D call uncertain. This specimen consisted of peripheral blood, obtained 28 days after the second AZD1222 dose. CDR3 sequence: CAWSANEQFF. The DNA for the CDR3 is TGTGCCTGGAGTGCAAATGAGCAGTTCTTC.